Listed below are T cell receptor beta chains from one sample, sequenced in a study of T cells in Graves' hyperthyroidism and ophthalmopathy. Using its own MiXCR run on the multiplex PCR reads, TCRdb lists one record per CDR3 protein. The sample lists 500,000 to 650,000 distinct CDR3 sequences; 15% to 20% were seen once. The material sequenced was blood. The source of these receptors is a woman aged 18-29 years with Graves' ophthalmopathy. The CDR3 runs from the conserved cysteine through the conserved F or W. The D gene is left open where the match is weak. Expanded clones get a size class; other rows say once, few or many, or leave the size out.

V: TRBV7-9; size: few; J: TRBJ2-5; D: -; length: 12; DNA: TGTGCCAGCTGCATCGGCCAAGAGACCCAGTACTTC; CDR3: CASCIGQETQYF
V: TRBV18; size: few; J: TRBJ1-1; D: -; length: 13; DNA: TGTGCCAGCCCACCTGTCATGAACACTGAAGCTTTCTTT; CDR3: CASPPVMNTEAFF
V: TRBV6-1; size: many; J: TRBJ2-5; D: -; length: 14; DNA: TGTGCCAGCAGCCCCGTGGGGGGGCGAGAGACCCAGTACTTC; CDR3: CASSPVGGRETQYF
V: TRBV12-3/TRBV12-4; size: -; J: TRBJ1-5; D: -; length: 14; DNA: TGTGCCAGCACCCAGGGAGGGCAGAATCAGCCCCAGCATTTT; CDR3: CASTQGGQNQPQHF
V: TRBV7-8; size: many; J: TRBJ2-3; D: -; length: 13; DNA: TGTGCCAGCAGCTTCAGTGGGGCAGATACGCAGTATTTT; CDR3: CASSFSGADTQYF
V: TRBV30; size: -; J: TRBJ2-4; D: -; length: 13; DNA: TGTGCCAGTAGTATCCCAGGGGGGGAGATTCAGTACTTC; CDR3: CASSIPGGEIQYF
V: TRBV30; size: many; J: TRBJ2-3; D: -; length: 13; DNA: TGTGCCTGGAGAGGAGGGTTCACAGATACGCAGTATTTT; CDR3: CAWRGGFTDTQYF
V: TRBV20-1; size: few; J: TRBJ1-2; D: -; length: 13; DNA: TGCAGTGCTAGGTGGCAGGGACTCGCTGGCTACACCTTC; CDR3: CSARWQGLAGYTF
V: TRBV4-1; size: -; J: TRBJ2-1; D: -; length: 15; DNA: TGCGCCAGCAGCCAGCCCGCTGGGACTCGTGGTGAGCAGTTCTTC; CDR3: CASSQPAGTRGEQFF
V: TRBV28; size: few; J: TRBJ2-7; D: -; length: 12; DNA: TGTGCCAGCAGTCTATTACAGGGCGAGCAGTACTTC; CDR3: CASSLLQGEQYF
V: TRBV28; size: many; J: TRBJ1-5; D: -; length: 16; DNA: TGTGCCAGCAGTCCCCTTGCGGAATATAGCAATCAGCCCCAGCATTTT; CDR3: CASSPLAEYSNQPQHF
V: TRBV7-2; size: -; J: TRBJ2-3; D: -; length: 15; DNA: TGTGCCAGCAGCTTAGTTGGGGGCGCCGCAGATACGCAGTATTTT; CDR3: CASSLVGGAADTQYF
V: TRBV6-1; size: many; J: TRBJ2-1; D: -; length: 15; DNA: TGTGCCAGCAGTGAAGAATTGGGTCTAGCGACGGAGCAGTTCTTC; CDR3: CASSEELGLATEQFF
V: TRBV5-1; size: many; J: TRBJ2-1; D: -; length: 13; DNA: TGCGCCAGCAGCTTCGACGGATCCAATGAGCAGTTCTTC; CDR3: CASSFDGSNEQFF
V: TRBV9; size: -; J: TRBJ1-3; D: -; length: 15; DNA: TGTGCCAGCAGCGAGGGGGGGGATTCGGGAAACACCATATATTTT; CDR3: CASSEGGDSGNTIYF
V: TRBV5-1; size: few; J: TRBJ2-5; D: TRBD2; length: 16; DNA: TGCGCCAGCAGCTTGGTTGACGGGAGGCCTCAAGAGACCCAGTACTTC; CDR3: CASSLVDGRPQETQYF
V: TRBV3-1; size: many; J: TRBJ2-5; D: -; length: 12; DNA: TGTGCCAGCAGCCAAGAGGGAGAGACCCAGTACTTC; CDR3: CASSQEGETQYF
V: TRBV28; size: many; J: TRBJ2-1; D: -; length: 16; DNA: TGTGCCAGCAGCCCCACCCTGGGTGCCTCCTACAATGAGCAGTTCTTC; CDR3: CASSPTLGASYNEQFF
V: TRBV28; size: many; J: TRBJ2-2; D: -; length: 18; DNA: TGTGCCAGCAGTTTCCCCTCGAGGACAGCCGCGAACACCGGGGAGCTGTTTTTT; CDR3: CASSFPSRTAANTGELFF
V: TRBV27; size: -; J: TRBJ2-1; D: -; length: 14; DNA: TGTGCCAGCAGTTTCTACACTAACGGCGATGAGCAGTTCTTC; CDR3: CASSFYTNGDEQFF
V: TRBV18; size: many; J: TRBJ2-3; D: -; length: 14; DNA: TGTGCCAGCTCCCGAGGGGGTCGGACAGATACGCAGTATTTT; CDR3: CASSRGGRTDTQYF
V: TRBV6-1; size: -; J: TRBJ2-2; D: TRBD2; length: 19; DNA: TGTGCCAGCAGCCAAGGGATTCCCGGGCGGGGGGGCGTTACCGGGGAGCTGTTTTTT; CDR3: CASSQGIPGRGGVTGELFF
V: TRBV12-5; size: many; J: TRBJ1-1; D: -; length: 15; DNA: TGTGCTAGTGGTTTGGCCCCCCATCCTACGACTGAAGCTTTCTTT; CDR3: CASGLAPHPTTEAFF
V: TRBV6-1; size: many; J: TRBJ1-2; D: -; length: 13; DNA: TGTGCCAGCAGTGAAGAGACTCTCTATGGCTACACCTTC; CDR3: CASSEETLYGYTF
V: TRBV20-1; size: few; J: TRBJ1-1; D: -; length: 14; DNA: TGCAGTGCCAGAGAAGCCTTAGTTAGAACTGAAGCTTTCTTT; CDR3: CSAREALVRTEAFF
V: TRBV12-3/TRBV12-4; size: -; J: TRBJ2-7; D: -; length: 13; DNA: TGTGCCAGCAGTGAAGGGGCAAAGGGCGAGCAGTACTTC; CDR3: CASSEGAKGEQYF
V: TRBV12-3/TRBV12-4; size: many; J: TRBJ2-1; D: -; length: 18; DNA: TGTGCCAGCAGACCTCGGGACTCCCCTTGGGGTTCCTACAATGAGCAGTTCTTC; CDR3: CASRPRDSPWGSYNEQFF
V: TRBV27; size: -; J: TRBJ1-4; D: -; length: 18; DNA: TGTGCCAGCAGTTTATTAGGGGTGGAGGGCTTGGCTAATGAAAAACTGTTTTTT; CDR3: CASSLLGVEGLANEKLFF
V: TRBV20-1; size: -; J: TRBJ1-4; D: TRBD1; length: 17; DNA: TGCAGCGCCCAGGGGCGGACAGGGGGTGCAACTAATGAAAAACTGTTTTTT; CDR3: CSAQGRTGGATNEKLFF
V: TRBV6-4; size: many; J: TRBJ1-1; D: -; length: 14; DNA: TGTGCCAGCAGTGACATACGGCCGAACACTGAAGCTTTCTTT; CDR3: CASSDIRPNTEAFF
V: TRBV30; size: many; J: TRBJ2-3; D: TRBD2; length: 14; DNA: TGTGCCTGGAGCGCTAGCGGGGGACCAGATACGCAGTATTTT; CDR3: CAWSASGGPDTQYF
V: TRBV27; size: many; J: TRBJ1-5; D: -; length: 14; DNA: TGTGCCAGCAGTTTTGTCGCAGGTGGTCAGCCCCAGCATTTT; CDR3: CASSFVAGGQPQHF
V: TRBV28; size: many; J: TRBJ2-4; D: TRBD1; length: 14; DNA: TGTGCCAGCAGTCAGGGGGCGATGCTCGGCATTCAGTACTTC; CDR3: CASSQGAMLGIQYF
V: TRBV12-3/TRBV12-4; size: many; J: TRBJ1-2; D: -; length: 12; DNA: TGTGCCAGCAGTAGAGAGGGCTATGGCTACACCTTC; CDR3: CASSREGYGYTF
V: TRBV27; size: many; J: TRBJ2-1; D: TRBD2; length: 16; DNA: TGTGCCAGCAGTTTACAAGCGGGGGGGCCTGGCAATGAGCAGTTCTTC; CDR3: CASSLQAGGPGNEQFF
V: TRBV9; size: -; J: TRBJ1-2; D: -; length: 14; DNA: TGTGCCAGCAGCGTAGCAATTTCCAACTATGGCTACACCTTC; CDR3: CASSVAISNYGYTF
V: TRBV3-1; size: -; J: TRBJ2-1; D: TRBD2; length: 16; DNA: TGTGCCAGCAGCCAAGAATTCGCGGGGGGGCTGAATGAGCAGTTCTTC; CDR3: CASSQEFAGGLNEQFF
V: TRBV20-1; size: many; J: TRBJ2-7; D: TRBD2; length: 14; DNA: TGCAGTGCTAGAGATTTCGGGGGGGCTTACGAGCAGTACTTC; CDR3: CSARDFGGAYEQYF
V: TRBV2; size: -; J: TRBJ2-3; D: TRBD2; length: 15; DNA: TGTGCCTGCAGTGCCGGGGGGGTCCCCACAGATACGCAGTATTTT; CDR3: CACSAGGVPTDTQYF
V: TRBV27; size: many; J: TRBJ1-5; D: -; length: 14; DNA: TGTGCCAGCAGTGACACAGATAGCAATCAGCCCCAGCATTTT; CDR3: CASSDTDSNQPQHF
V: TRBV27; size: -; J: TRBJ2-3; D: -; length: 13; DNA: TGTGCCAGCAGTATCCGACGCACAGATACGCAGTATTTT; CDR3: CASSIRRTDTQYF
V: TRBV18; size: many; J: TRBJ1-2; D: -; length: 13; DNA: TGTGCCAGCTCACTAAAGGACAGCTATGGCTACACCTTC; CDR3: CASSLKDSYGYTF
V: TRBV5-6; size: few; J: TRBJ2-2; D: -; length: 15; DNA: TGTGCCAGCAGACAACGGGGAGGCGCCACCGGGGAGCTGTTTTTT; CDR3: CASRQRGGATGELFF
V: TRBV30; size: -; J: TRBJ2-1; D: TRBD2; length: 12; DNA: TGTGCTCGGGGCGGGAGGTATAATGAGCAGTTCTTC; CDR3: CARGGRYNEQFF
V: TRBV13; size: few; J: TRBJ1-3; D: TRBD1; length: 15; DNA: TGTGCCAGCAGCCACGGGACAGGGCCTGGAAACACCATATATTTT; CDR3: CASSHGTGPGNTIYF